A selection of T cell receptor beta chains follows, all from one sample in a study of blood T cell repertoires in COVID-19. Data came from immunoSEQ multiplex PCR; TCRdb stores just in-frame clones and leaves some out. The top ten clones hold about 16% of a sample with approximately 88,000 clones, roughly 87% of them seen once. The sequenced material came from peripheral blood. The receptors stem from a male donor with acute or convalescent COVID-19. CDR3s include the opening cysteine and the closing phenylalanine or tryptophan. Each record gives: CDR3 length, J gene, clone size, V gene, D gene, CDR3 DNA, CDR3 protein. D genes are given only for firm matches. A clone size is listed for some rows: how often the clone was seen (once, few, many), or a class if it is expanded.

15 TRBJ1-2 - TRBV6-5 TRBD1 TGTGCCAGCAGAGCCCTGACAGGGGGGCCGGGTGGCTACACCTTC CASRALTGGPGGYTF
16 TRBJ2-1 - TRBV7-2 TRBD2 TGTGCCAGCAGCTTAGTCTTGGGACTAGTCTCGGATGAGCAGTTCTTC CASSLVLGLVSDEQFF
17 TRBJ2-7 - TRBV27 TRBD1 TGTGCCAGCAGTTTAGCCCGGGACAGCCAGAGCTCCTACGAGCAGTACTTC CASSLARDSQSSYEQYF
14 TRBJ2-6 - TRBV28 TRBD1 TGTGCGACGACAGGGGGCTCAGGGGCCAACGTCCTGACTTTC CATTGGSGANVLTF
15 TRBJ2-3 once TRBV7-2 TRBD1 TGTGCCAGCAGCTTAGAGGGGGCAGGGGCAGATACGCAGTATTTT CASSLEGAGADTQYF
13 TRBJ2-1 - TRBV5-1 - TGCGCCAGCAGCTTGATTGTTAACAATGAGCAGTTCTTC CASSLIVNNEQFF
15 TRBJ2-1 - TRBV27 TRBD1 TGTGCCAGCAGTTTTGTAGGGGGCCACTACAATGAGCAGTTCTTC CASSFVGGHYNEQFF
15 TRBJ1-4 - TRBV18 TRBD1 TGTGCCAGCTCACCACCGGGACAGGGTGGAGAAAAACTGTTTTTT CASSPPGQGGEKLFF
12 TRBJ1-1 - TRBV7-8 - TGTGCCAGCAGCCCCATGAGGATGGAAGCTTTCTTT CASSPMRMEAFF
13 TRBJ2-7 - TRBV6-8 - TGTGCCAGCATTCCCCTTCAGAGGTACGAGCAGTACTTC CASIPLQRYEQYF
11 TRBJ1-2 - TRBV3-1/TRBV3-2 - TGTGCCAGCAGACGGGACTTAGACTACACCTTC CASRRDLDYTF
16 TRBJ2-5 once TRBV27 TRBD1 TGTGCCAGCAGCCACACAAGGACAGGGGGGCAAGAGACCCAGTACTTC CASSHTRTGGQETQYF
14 TRBJ2-1 - TRBV20-1 - TGCAGTGCTAGTGGGGGGCGGGCCTACAATGAGCAGTTCTTC CSASGGRAYNEQFF
18 TRBJ2-1 - TRBV7-2 TRBD2 TGTGCCAGCAGCTCTCCCCGGACTAGTTCTCCGCCTTACAATGAGCAGTTCTTC CASSSPRTSSPPYNEQFF
15 TRBJ2-2 - TRBV5-1 TRBD1 TGCGCCAGCAGCTTTGGGGACAGGGCCACCGGGGAGCTGTTTTTT CASSFGDRATGELFF
13 TRBJ2-5 once TRBV6-6 TRBD2 TGTGCCAGCACCCCGGGGGGCCAAGAGACCCAGTACTTC CASTPGGQETQYF
13 TRBJ1-2 - TRBV7-2 - TGTGCCAGCAGCTTAGGAGGGCGCTATGGCTACACCTTC CASSLGGRYGYTF
14 TRBJ1-2 - TRBV6-5 - TGTGCCAGCAGTTATGGGGGGGCAGGCTATGGCTACACCTTC CASSYGGAGYGYTF
15 TRBJ2-3 - TRBV7-8 - TGTGCCAGCAGCCCTCCGCATGGAGGCCCAGGTCCGCAGTATTTT CASSPPHGGPGPQYF
13 TRBJ2-5 - TRBV18 TRBD1 TGTGCCAGCTCACCCGGGACAGAGGAGACCCAGTACTTC CASSPGTEETQYF
13 TRBJ2-3 - TRBV3-1/TRBV3-2 - TGTGCCAGCAGCCTCTCGGGCACAGATACGCAGTATTTT CASSLSGTDTQYF
15 TRBJ1-2 - TRBV24-1 - TGTGCCACCAGTGATTCAAACCCGAGGGATTGGGGCTACACCTTC CATSDSNPRDWGYTF
13 TRBJ2-7 - TRBV11-2 - TGTGCCAGCAGCCATGGGACATCCTACGAGCAGTACTTC CASSHGTSYEQYF
16 TRBJ1-6 - TRBV30 - TGTGCCTGGATGTCGGGGGAGAGCTCCTATAATTCACCCCTCCACTTT CAWMSGESSYNSPLHF
14 TRBJ2-6 - TRBV5-1 - TGCGCCAGCAGGACGGGGAGTGGGGCCAACGTCCTGACTTTC CASRTGSGANVLTF
11 TRBJ1-1 once TRBV30 - TGTGCCTGGATCGGGTACACTGAAGCTTTCTTT CAWIGYTEAFF
14 TRBJ2-1 - TRBV5-6 - TGTGCCAGCAGCTTGGGACAGCCCTACAATGAGCAGTTCTTC CASSLGQPYNEQFF
16 TRBJ1-4 - TRBV18 - TGTGCCAGCTCCCTCGCCCGCGGGGGGCTAGAAGAAAAACTGTTTTTT CASSLARGGLEEKLFF
16 TRBJ2-6 - TRBV3-1/TRBV3-2 - TGTGCCAGCAGCCTGAGGGGGGGCACTGGGGCCAACGTCCTGACTTTC CASSLRGGTGANVLTF
14 TRBJ1-2 - TRBV5-4 - TGTGCCAGCCGCCGGGACTCCGACTCCTATGGCTACACCTTC CASRRDSDSYGYTF
16 TRBJ2-1 - TRBV30 - TGTGCCTGGAGTGTGGGGCAGGCGAGCTCCTACAATGAGCAGTTCTTC CAWSVGQASSYNEQFF